This TCR beta chain is from a study of T cell repertoires in cytomegalovirus infection. Study details: Public TCR beta signatures provided an indication of both CMV infection and a matching HLA type.

Study conclusions and caveats: Summed frequency of public TCR beta families distinguished CMV carriers with the relevant HLA. Dominating the ex vivo response were TCR beta clonotypes that were CMV-specific and HLA-C-restricted.

MiXCR was run by TCRdb on the reads, yielding one entry per CDR3 protein. Found here are 350,000 to 450,000 distinct CDR3 sequences, roughly 20% of them singletons; the top ten hold around 8.6%. This clonotype was seen a few times. Its target is unknown. The CDR3 consists of 16 residues. Per germline, CDR1 MNHEY and CDR2 SVGEGT. The J segment lost 5 bases and the V segment lost 7 bases, leaving 15 bases of the junction unmatched. The receptor was isolated from a human donor in good health (CMV status not recorded). Some clones in this sample may be carry-over from other donors' samples. The chain has TRBV6-2 or TRBV6-3 and TRBJ1-1, with 8 bases that match TRBD1. Sample: PBMCs. The CDR3 spells CASTKSPGQGRTEAFF. The CDR3 DNA sequence: TGTGCCAGCACCAAATCACCTGGACAGGGCCGAACTGAAGCTTTCTTT.